The 4 T cell receptor beta chains reported below all come from one sample, sequenced in a study of T-cell reconstitution after alpha-beta-depleted transplantation in children. It was with unique molecular identifiers that the TCRbeta library was prepared. TCRdb re-called the PCR reads through MiXCR, storing one row per CDR3 protein. Of hundreds of thousands of distinct CDR3 sequences in the sample, about 12% were seen once. Sequenced here: PBMCs, sampled before TCRalphabeta/CD19-depleted stem cell transplant. The receptors shown here come from a girl aged 2 to 9 with congenital amegakaryocytic thrombocytopenia, due to receive a stem cell transplant.

This clonotype was detected a few times. The rearrangement joins TRBV15 to TRBJ2-7; D perhaps matches TRBD1 (5 bases). V lost 0 bases to trimming and J lost 6 bases, with 15 bases between them. There are 15 residues in the CDR3. Germline V gives CDR1 LNHNV, CDR2 YYDKDF (reference sequence). The CDR3 DNA is TGTGCCACCAGCAGAGATAGGGGCCCCTTCATCGAGCAGTACTTC. It is translated as CATSRDRGPFIEQYF.

This clonotype was observed many times. The V call is TRBV12-3 or TRBV12-4, the J call TRBJ2-2, with D possibly being TRBD2 (5 bases). The CDR3 extends over 15 amino acids. V was cut by 7 bases and J by 0 bases, with 12 bases left in between. This CDR3 is CASTGVAANTGELFF. CDR3 in DNA: TGTGCCAGCACCGGGGTGGCTGCGAACACCGGGGAGCTGTTTTTT.

This clonotype came up a few times. In DNA, the CDR3 is TGTGCCAGCAGCCCGACCGGGAGGCGGGGGGAGACCCAGTACTTC. It is translated as CASSPTGRRGETQYF. The V gene is TRBV7-9, the J gene TRBJ2-5; 7 positions match TRBD2. CDR3 length: 15 amino acids. The germline V gene has CDR1 SEHNR and CDR2 FQNEAQ (reference sequence). The junction had 11 bases not matched to a gene; V was cut back by 5 bases and J by 5 bases.

This clonotype has a count of ten or more. The chain uses TRBV6-5 and TRBJ2-3; D perhaps matches TRBD2 (6 bases). Trimming left V 2 bases short and J 2 bases short, with 8 bases between. The CDR3 spans 14 residues. The germline V gene encodes CDR1 MNHEY and CDR2 SVGAGI. This CDR3 reads CASSYRENTDTQYF. DNA of the CDR3: TGTGCCAGCAGTTACCGGGAGAACACAGATACGCAGTATTTT.